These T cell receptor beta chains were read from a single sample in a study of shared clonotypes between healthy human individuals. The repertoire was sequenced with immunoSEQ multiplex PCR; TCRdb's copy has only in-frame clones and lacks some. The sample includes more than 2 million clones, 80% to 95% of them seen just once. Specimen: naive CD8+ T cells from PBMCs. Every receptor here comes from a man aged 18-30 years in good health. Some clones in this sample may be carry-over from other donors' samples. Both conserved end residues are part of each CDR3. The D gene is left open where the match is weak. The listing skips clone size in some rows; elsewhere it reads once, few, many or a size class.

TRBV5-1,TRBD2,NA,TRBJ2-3,TGCGCCAGCAGCCCGACCGCGCGGGAGGCCACAGATACGCAGTATTTT,CASSPTAREATDTQYF
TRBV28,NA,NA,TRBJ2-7,TGTGCCACTCAAATGGGAAACTCCTACGAGCAGTACTTC,CATQMGNSYEQYF
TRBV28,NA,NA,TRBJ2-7,TGTGCCAGCAGTTTTACAGGGGACTCGTGGGAGCAGTACTTC,CASSFTGDSWEQYF
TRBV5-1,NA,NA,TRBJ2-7,TGCGCCAGCAGCTTGGTAGGGAGCACCTACGAGCAGTACTTC,CASSLVGSTYEQYF
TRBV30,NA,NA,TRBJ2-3,TGTGCCTGGGGGGCCGACAACACAGATACGCAGTATTTT,CAWGADNTDTQYF
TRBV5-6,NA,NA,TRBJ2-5,TGTGCCAGCAGCTTTAATACAGGGATAGAGACCCAGTACTTC,CASSFNTGIETQYF
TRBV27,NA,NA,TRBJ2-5,TGTGCCAGCGGAGTGGAGACCCAGTACTTC,CASGVETQYF
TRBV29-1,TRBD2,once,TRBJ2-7,TGCAGCGTTCTGGGCGGGGGTCCCTACGAGCAGTACTTC,CSVLGGGPYEQYF
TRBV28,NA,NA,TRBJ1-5,TGTGCCAGCAGTTCCCTTATGATGGCAGAGCCCCAGCATTTT,CASSSLMMAEPQHF
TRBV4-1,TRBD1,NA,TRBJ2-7,TGTGCCAGCAGCGGCCCGGGACAGGTAGCCTACGAGCAGTACTTC,CASSGPGQVAYEQYF
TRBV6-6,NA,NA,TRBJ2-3,TGTGCCAGCAGTTACAGAGGAGTCACAGATACGCAGTATTTT,CASSYRGVTDTQYF
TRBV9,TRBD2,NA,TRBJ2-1,TGTGCCAGCAGCGGGCGGGCGGAGCGGGGCTCCTACAATGAGCAGTTCTTC,CASSGRAERGSYNEQFF
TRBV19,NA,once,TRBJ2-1,TGTGCCAGTAGTCTGTTGACTAGAAACAATGAGCAGTTCTTC,CASSLLTRNNEQFF
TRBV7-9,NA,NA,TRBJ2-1,TGTGCCAGCAGCTCCTCCAGGGGTGGTGAGCAGTTCTTC,CASSSSRGGEQFF
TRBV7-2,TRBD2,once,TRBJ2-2,TGTGCCAGCAGCTTAGCGTTACTAGCGTCCCTGAGGGGGGAGCTGTTTTTT,CASSLALLASLRGELFF
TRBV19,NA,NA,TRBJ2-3,TGTGCCAGTAGTATCGGGGGAATGGCAGATACGCAGTATTTT,CASSIGGMADTQYF
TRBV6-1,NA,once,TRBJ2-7,TGTGCCAGCGGTTTCCCGGGGCAGTACTTC,CASGFPGQYF
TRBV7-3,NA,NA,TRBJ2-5,TGTGCCAGCAGCTTAACGGTGAGGCAGACCCAGTACTTC,CASSLTVRQTQYF
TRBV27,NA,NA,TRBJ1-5,TGTGCCAGCAGTTTTAGGGATGGCAATCAGCCCCAGCATTTT,CASSFRDGNQPQHF
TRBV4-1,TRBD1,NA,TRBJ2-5,TGCGCCAGCAGCCACAGACACGGGACAGGGAACCGAGAGACCCAGTACTTC,CASSHRHGTGNRETQYF
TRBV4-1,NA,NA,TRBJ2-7,TGCGCCAGCAGCCAGCGACGGTCTCTCGAGCAGTACTTC,CASSQRRSLEQYF
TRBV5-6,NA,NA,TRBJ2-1,TGTGCCAGCAGCTTAACCCCCGGGACACACAATGAGCAGTTCTTC,CASSLTPGTHNEQFF
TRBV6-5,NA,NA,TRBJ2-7,TGTGCCAGCAGTTATGTGGCAGGGGCCTACGAGCAGTACTTC,CASSYVAGAYEQYF
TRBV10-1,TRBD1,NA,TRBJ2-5,TGCGCCAGCAGTGAGGACAGGGGTGAGACCCAGTACTTC,CASSEDRGETQYF
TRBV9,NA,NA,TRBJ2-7,TGTGCCAGCAGCGCCCTCACGGGACCCTCCTACGAGCAGTACTTC,CASSALTGPSYEQYF
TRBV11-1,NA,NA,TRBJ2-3,TGTGCCAGCAGCCCAATAGACAGGTCTGGAGATACGCAGTATTTT,CASSPIDRSGDTQYF
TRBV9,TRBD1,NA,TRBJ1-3,TGTGCCAGCAGTGGACAGGGGGCACGGGGCACCATATATTTT,CASSGQGARGTIYF
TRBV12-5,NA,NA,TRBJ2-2,TGTGCTAGTGCCTTGGGAGGATCGGCCGGGGAGCTGTTTTTT,CASALGGSAGELFF